What follows are 9 T cell receptor beta chains derived from one specimen sequenced in a study of cytomegalovirus exposure and HLA in healthy donors. 60 Vbeta and 13 Jbeta primers were used in PCR. The table came from immunoSEQ multiplex PCR; TCRdb's copy has only in-frame clones and leaves some out. The table includes around 140,000 clones, 80% detected once. Sequencing was carried out using PBMCs. The receptors were gathered from a man aged 35 to 55 in good health and CMV-seronegative.

The V call is TRBV7-2, the J call TRBJ1-6, with D possibly matching TRBD1 (6 bases). This CDR3 spans 14 amino acids. Trimming cost V 5 bases and J 3 bases, with 8 bases left between them. In germline, CDR1 is SGHTA, CDR2 FQGNSA. This CDR3 reads CASSEGVYNSPLHF. DNA for the CDR3: TGTGCCAGCAGCGAGGGGGTCTATAATTCACCCCTCCACTTT.

The chain carries TRBV7-8 and TRBJ1-1; possibly TRBD1 for D (6 bases). Germline V lookup: CDR1 SGHVS, CDR2 FQNEAQ. CDR3 length equals 15 residues. The ends were cut back, 2 bases at V and 4 bases at J, with 14 bases in the middle. The CDR3 loop is CASSLSAGEGTEAFF. The CDR3 region has the DNA TGTGCCAGCAGCTTATCCGCAGGGGAAGGCACTGAAGCTTTCTTT.

The chain carries TRBV5-6 and TRBJ1-3; a possible D gene is TRBD1 (5 bases). CDR3 length: 16 residues. Trimming removed 4 bases from V and 2 bases from J, with 16 bases in between. The V gene's germline CDR1 is SGHDT and CDR2 YYEEEE. This chain's CDR3 is CASSAGRRKAGNTIYF. CDR3 coding DNA: TGTGCCAGCAGCGCGGGACGCCGGAAGGCTGGAAACACCATATATTTT.

V and J are TRBV6-6 and TRBJ2-5; a weak D match, TRBD2 (6 bases). Per germline, CDR1 MNHNY and CDR2 SVGAGI (reference sequence). This CDR3 is 15 amino acids long. V shed 0 bases and J shed 1 base, with 9 bases lying between them. Here the CDR3 reads CASSYSPSAQETQYF. CDR3 in DNA: TGTGCCAGCAGTTACTCGCCTAGCGCCCAAGAGACCCAGTACTTC.

This chain links TRBV7-9 with TRBJ1-2; D not certain. The V and J ends lost 5 bases and 13 bases respectively, with 20 bases between them. This CDR3 is 13 amino acids long. Germline assignment: CDR1 SEHNR and CDR2 FQNEAQ (reference sequence). CDR3 residues: CASSPPGFSGLTF. In DNA, the CDR3 is TGTGCCAGCAGCCCACCGGGATTCTCGGGTCTCACCTTC.

A single count supports this clone. This rearrangement joins TRBV13 to TRBJ2-5, with D maybe TRBD2 (5 bases). V lost 4 bases and J lost 3, with 12 bases in between. This CDR3 region has 14 residues. Germline CDR1 is PRHDT and CDR2 is FYEKMQ (reference sequence). This CDR3 is CASSSRERKETQYF. DNA for the CDR3: TGTGCCAGCAGCTCGAGGGAGCGGAAAGAGACCCAGTACTTC.

The V and J genes are TRBV7-8 and TRBJ1-1; D unresolved. V shed 6 bases and J shed 1 base, with 12 bases lying between them. The CDR3 extends over 14 amino acids. The germline V gene has CDR1 SGHVS and CDR2 FQNEAQ. As DNA, the CDR3 is TGTGCCAGCAGTTATCGTTTGGCGAACACTGAAGCTTTCTTT. Translating it yields CASSYRLANTEAFF. Full variable domain (missing parts from reference TRBV7-8 and TRBJ1-1): GAGVSQSPRYKVAKRGQDVALRCDPISGHVSLFWYQQALGQGPEFLTYFQNEAQLDKSGLPSDRFFAERPEGSVSTLKIQRTQQEDSAVYLCASSYRLANTEAFFGQGTRLTVV.

On this clone itself: One junction end disagrees with the germline gene, perhaps due to a read error. The chain has TRBV6-4 and TRBJ2-5, with a tentative D call TRBD1 (6 bases). Germline-derived CDR1 and CDR2 are MRHNA and SNTAGT. The CDR3 extends over 15 amino acids. The CDR3 protein is CASSDNPGDQDTQYF. The CDR3 DNA reads as TGTGCCAGCAGTGACAATCCAGGGGACCAAGACACCCAGTACTTC.

V gene TRBV5-1 combines with J gene TRBJ2-3; TRBD1 aligns across 8 bases. The germline V gene has CDR1 SGHRS and CDR2 YFSETQ. The CDR3 runs 15 residues. V lost 4 bases and J lost 2; bases outside the gene matches: 6. Written as DNA, the CDR3 is TGCGCCAGCAGCAAGACAGGGGACCCCACAGATACGCAGTATTTT. Protein sequence: CASSKTGDPTDTQYF.